A selection of T cell receptor beta chains follows, all from one sample in a study of regulatory T cells in long-lasting Graves disease. A single record per CDR3 protein comes from TCRdb applying MiXCR to the multiplex PCR reads. The sample consists of around 500,000 distinct CDR3 sequences, around 11% of them appearing once. A further study also used this sample, focusing on T cells in Graves' hyperthyroidism and ophthalmopathy.

Source: peripheral blood mononuclear cells (PBMCs), taken at new diagnosis, from a patient treated with antithyroid drugs. The receptors originated from a woman aged 30 to 39 with Graves disease. CDR3s include the opening cysteine and the closing phenylalanine or tryptophan. A D gene is named only where the DNA matches it firmly. Size tells how often a clone was seen (once, few, many) or the class of an expanded clone, and some rows leave it out.

D	size	V	J	DNA	CDR3
.	many	TRBV7-2	TRBJ2-7	TGTGCCAGCAGCTTTGGTAGCCGATACTACGAGCAGTACTTC	CASSFGSRYYEQYF
TRBD1	many	TRBV3-1	TRBJ2-3	TGTGCCAGCAGCCAAGGGACAGGGGGCTTGGAAGATACGCAGTATTTT	CASSQGTGGLEDTQYF
.	many	TRBV11-2	TRBJ2-7	TGTGCCAGCAGCTTAGAAGGTGTCGCTACCTACGAGCAGTACTTC	CASSLEGVATYEQYF
.	few	TRBV25-1	TRBJ2-5	TGTGCCAGCAATAAGAGGGAGACCCAGTACTTC	CASNKRETQYF
TRBD1	few	TRBV11-3	TRBJ1-2	TGTGCCAGCAGCCTGGGGGACAGGGGGCGGCTGGGAGGCTACACCTTC	CASSLGDRGRLGGYTF
TRBD2	many	TRBV5-1	TRBJ2-1	TGCGCCAGCAGCTTGGTCGGGGACTATCCAAACAATGAGCAGTTCTTC	CASSLVGDYPNNEQFF
.	.	TRBV3-1	TRBJ1-1	TGTGCCAGCAGCCAAGATAATTGGGTGGGGGGTACTGAAGCTTTCTTT	CASSQDNWVGGTEAFF
.	few	TRBV6-1	TRBJ1-3	TGTGCCAGCAGTGATTCTAGCAGGAGCTCTGGAAACACCATATATTTT	CASSDSSRSSGNTIYF
.	many	TRBV27	TRBJ2-1	TGTGCCAGCCTCCCCCGTGGAGAGGGGAATGAGCAGTTCTTC	CASLPRGEGNEQFF
TRBD2	few	TRBV4-1	TRBJ2-2	TGCGCCAGCAGCCTACAACGGACTAGCGGGAGGGCCGACACCGGGGAGCTGTTTTTT	CASSLQRTSGRADTGELFF
TRBD1	many	TRBV2	TRBJ1-1	TGTGCCAGACTAGGGACAGGGGCCACTGAAGCTTTCTTT	CARLGTGATEAFF
.	many	TRBV18	TRBJ1-2	TGTGCCAGCTCTTTTCGACAACAAGCTAACTATGGCTACACCTTC	CASSFRQQANYGYTF
.	few	TRBV10-2	TRBJ1-6	TGCGCCAGCTCAATGAGCTCCTATAATTCACCCCTCCACTTT	CASSMSSYNSPLHF
TRBD1	.	TRBV7-2	TRBJ2-7	TGTGCCAGCAGCTTAGCGGGACAGGGGTACTACGAGCAGTACTTC	CASSLAGQGYYEQYF
TRBD2	many	TRBV15	TRBJ2-7	TGTGCCACCAGCAGAGTACGTAGCGGGAGCTCCTACGAGCAGTACTTC	CATSRVRSGSSYEQYF
TRBD1	many	TRBV20-1	TRBJ2-5	TGCAGTGCTACCGGACAGGGTCGGGAGACCCAGTACTTC	CSATGQGRETQYF
TRBD2	.	TRBV18	TRBJ2-5	TGTGCCAGCTCACCACCTCATAGCGGGAGTGGAGAGACCCAGTACTTC	CASSPPHSGSGETQYF
.	.	TRBV9	TRBJ2-2	TGTGCCAGCAGCGTAGCAATAGGGGCCGGGGAGCTGTTTTTT	CASSVAIGAGELFF
TRBD1	.	TRBV5-8	TRBJ2-5	TGTGCCAGCAGCGTGAACAGGGGGCCCCAAGAGACCCAGTACTTC	CASSVNRGPQETQYF
TRBD2	few	TRBV9	TRBJ2-1	TGTGCCAGCAGCGCTTCCGGGCGGGAGGGTTACAATGAGCAGTTCTTC	CASSASGREGYNEQFF
.	few	TRBV7-9	TRBJ2-5	TGTGCCAGCAGCCGCCGGACAGTCCAAGAGACCCAGTACTTC	CASSRRTVQETQYF
TRBD2	.	TRBV6-2/TRBV6-3	TRBJ2-7	TGTGCCAGCAGCAAGGGGACTAGTGGGAGATCATACGAGCAGTACTTC	CASSKGTSGRSYEQYF
TRBD2	.	TRBV20-1	TRBJ2-7	TGCAGTGCTAGACACCCTAGCGGGGATTCCTACGAGCAGTACTTC	CSARHPSGDSYEQYF
TRBD1	.	TRBV28	TRBJ2-5	TGTGCCAGCAGTTCGGACAGGGGGCAAAGGGAGACCCAGTACTTC	CASSSDRGQRETQYF
TRBD2	few	TRBV5-5	TRBJ2-2	TGTGCCAGCCAAAGACTAGCGGCCACCGGGGAGCTGTTTTTT	CASQRLAATGELFF
.	many	TRBV3-1	TRBJ2-1	TGTGCCAGCAGCCAGTCCCTTAGGACGGATGAGCAGTTCTTC	CASSQSLRTDEQFF
.	many	TRBV10-3	TRBJ2-5	TGTGCCCCGACAGTCCCGGCTATTAATGGAGAGACCCAGTACTTC	CAPTVPAINGETQYF
.	few	TRBV7-8	TRBJ2-7	TGTGCCAGCAGCTTAGCCTCAGGCCCTTCCTACGAGCAGTACTTC	CASSLASGPSYEQYF
TRBD2	.	TRBV5-1	TRBJ2-5	TGCGCCAGCAGCCCCGGGACTAGCGGCCTCGGGAACCAGTACTTC	CASSPGTSGLGNQYF
TRBD2	many	TRBV20-1	TRBJ2-1	TGCAGTGCTAGTGAACTAGCGGGACCCTCCTACAATGAGCAGTTCTTC	CSASELAGPSYNEQFF
.	few	TRBV7-3	TRBJ1-1	TGTGCCAGCAGCCAAATACGACAGCACACTGAAGCTTTCTTT	CASSQIRQHTEAFF
.	few	TRBV14	TRBJ2-2	TGTGCCAGCAGCCAACTAATGAACACCGGGGAGCTGTTTTTT	CASSQLMNTGELFF
.	.	TRBV12-3/TRBV12-4	TRBJ2-6	TGTGCCAGCAGTTTCGGGGCGGACCGCGTCCTGACTTTC	CASSFGADRVLTF
.	many	TRBV28	TRBJ2-3	TGTGCCAGCAGAACAACCCAGGGGGGGGTTACGCAGTATTTT	CASRTTQGGVTQYF
.	many	TRBV10-3	TRBJ2-2	TGTGCCATCTCAAACACCGGGGAGCTGTTTTTT	CAISNTGELFF
.	many	TRBV28	TRBJ1-1	TGTGCCAGCACCGTAATGGGGGTAACGGGTGAAGCTTTCTTT	CASTVMGVTGEAFF
.	many	TRBV19	TRBJ2-5	TGTGCCAGTAGTCCATGGGACTTCAACGGTCGGGAGACCCAGTACTTC	CASSPWDFNGRETQYF
TRBD1	few	TRBV5-6	TRBJ2-1	TGTGCCAGCAGCTTGGACCAGGGACAGGTTTACAATGAGCAGTTCTTC	CASSLDQGQVYNEQFF
.	few	TRBV3-1	TRBJ1-1	TGTGCCAGCAGCCCAACGGGGACGGTAAACACTGAAGCTTTCTTT	CASSPTGTVNTEAFF
TRBD1	many	TRBV14	TRBJ2-7	TGTGCCAGCAGCCAAGTACAGGGGCTGGGCGAGCAGTACTTC	CASSQVQGLGEQYF
TRBD2	.	TRBV7-2	TRBJ2-1	TGTGCCAGCAGCTGGGAGGGCCTACAGTACAATGAGCAGTTCTTC	CASSWEGLQYNEQFF
.	.	TRBV15	TRBJ1-1	TGTGCCACCAGCGAAGGGGGGGGAAACACTGAAGCTTTCTTT	CATSEGGGNTEAFF
.	few	TRBV7-3	TRBJ2-3	TGTGCCAGCAGCTTAAGCGTCCCAGATACGCAGTATTTT	CASSLSVPDTQYF
TRBD2	many	TRBV2	TRBJ2-7	TGTGCCAGCAGGCTGGAAGATAATAGCGGGCACGAGCAGTACTTC	CASRLEDNSGHEQYF
.	many	TRBV30	TRBJ1-4	TGTGCCTTTATTTCCAGTGCAACTAATGAAAAACTGTTTTTT	CAFISSATNEKLFF
.	few	TRBV19	TRBJ2-3	TGTGCCAGTAGTCCCAGGGGCGGGAAATACACAGATACGCAGTATTTT	CASSPRGGKYTDTQYF
.	many	TRBV20-1	TRBJ1-5	TGCAGTGCTAGAGGGGGTATCTCCAATCAGCCCCAGCATTTT	CSARGGISNQPQHF
TRBD2	many	TRBV12-3/TRBV12-4	TRBJ2-1	TGTGCCAGCAGTTTTAGGGCTAGCGGGCCCCTAAAAAATGAGCAGTTCTTC	CASSFRASGPLKNEQFF
TRBD2	.	TRBV20-1	TRBJ2-3	TGCAGTGCTCAAGGACTAGCGGGAGGGCCTTGGGCAGATACGCAGTATTTT	CSAQGLAGGPWADTQYF
.	once	TRBV20-1	TRBJ1-5	TGCAGTGCCGTATCAGGGGGCAATCAGCCCCAGCATTTT	CSAVSGGNQPQHF
TRBD2	many	TRBV19	TRBJ2-2	TGTGCCAGTCGGTGGGCGGGAGGAGCGGCCGGGGAGCTGTTTTTT	CASRWAGGAAGELFF
.	many	TRBV2	TRBJ1-2	TGTGCCAGCTATCCTCTGGGGGGCGCAGGCTATGGCTACACCTTC	CASYPLGGAGYGYTF
.	.	TRBV6-1	TRBJ1-1	TGTGCCAGCAGTGGCTTCACCCTTCGGGGGCGGGAAGCTTTCTTT	CASSGFTLRGREAFF